The 6 T cell receptor beta chains below were found in one sample sequenced in a study of blood T cell repertoires in COVID-19. TCRdb keeps only in-frame clones here, not all; method: immunoSEQ multiplex PCR. The table shows about 150,000 clones, with 65% to 85% occurring only once. The sample taken for sequencing was peripheral blood. The receptors derive from a woman aged 45 to 65 with acute or convalescent COVID-19.

The rearrangement uses TRBV9 and TRBJ1-2; TRBD1 agrees at 8 bases. The germline CDR1 and CDR2 sequences are SGDLS and YYNGEE. V gave up 0 bases and J gave up 6 bases; unmatched junction bases: 13. This CDR3 is built from 17 residues. In DNA, the CDR3 is TGTGCCAGCAGCGTAGGGGGGATCTGGACAGGGACCGATGGCTACACCTTC. Residues: CASSVGGIWTGTDGYTF.

The rearrangement uses TRBV6-5 and TRBJ1-1; D is unresolved. The CDR3 runs 13 residues. V was pared by 6 bases and J by 4 bases, with 12 bases between. Per the germline V gene, CDR1 is MNHEY and CDR2 is SVGAGI. The CDR3 here is CASSPMFVTEAFF. The CDR3 nucleotides read TGTGCCAGCAGCCCAATGTTTGTCACTGAAGCTTTCTTT.

V gene TRBV19 combines with J gene TRBJ1-4; D ambiguous. The CDR3 is 18 amino acids. The V end lost 0 bases, the J end lost 0 bases, and 14 bases lay between the germline ends. Germline-derived CDR1 and CDR2 are LNHDA and SQIVND (reference sequence). CDR3 loop: CASSIDGRQEATNEKLFF. The DNA of the CDR3 is TGTGCCAGTAGTATAGACGGTCGGCAGGAGGCAACTAATGAAAAACTGTTTTTT. The full variable domain, completed using reference TRBV19 and TRBJ1-4, is DGGITQSPKYLFRKEGQNVTLSCEQNLNHDAMYWYRQDPGQGLRLIYYSQIVNDFQKGDIAEGYSVSREKKESFPLTVTSAQKNPTAFYLCASSIDGRQEATNEKLFFGSGTQLSVL.

This chain connects TRBV6-2 or TRBV6-3 to TRBJ2-2; 8 bases fit TRBD1. Trimming cost V 0 bases and J 4 bases; bases outside gene matches: 7. From germline, CDR1 is MNHEY and CDR2 SVGEGT. The CDR3 contains 17 residues. The CDR3 spells CASSYSIQGASTGELFF. In nucleotides, the CDR3 is TGTGCCAGCAGTTACTCGATTCAGGGGGCGAGCACCGGGGAGCTGTTTTTT.

The rearrangement uses TRBV12-3 or TRBV12-4 and TRBJ1-2; D is undetermined. V was trimmed by 2 bases and J by 6 bases, leaving 10 bases between them. The CDR3 covers 13 residues. CDR3 DNA: TGTGCCAGCAGTTTATCGGGGAGGAATGGCTACACCTTC. Encoded protein: CASSLSGRNGYTF.

The chain has TRBV28 and TRBJ1-2, with no clear D. Germline V gene data show CDR1 as MDHEN and CDR2 as SYDVKM. This CDR3 is 11 amino acids long. Trimming removed 4 bases at V and 6 bases at J, with 6 bases between. The CDR3 DNA sequence: TGTGCCAGCAGTTCGTATCATGGCTACACCTTC. This encodes CASSSYHGYTF.